Shown below are 6 T cell receptor beta chains from a single sample sequenced in a study of tumor-infiltrating lymphocytes in primary liver carcinoma (TCRdb year 2017). TRIzol reagent was used to extract blood RNA from unsorted whole blood, while the DNeasy Blood & Tissue kit provided the germline DNA. This sample was sequenced with an Illumina HiSeq 2500. TCRbeta-specific cDNA was reverse-transcribed from 500 ng total RNA using a constant-region primer and ProtoScript II reverse transcriptase. Three nested multiplex PCR rounds, following a slightly modified ARM-PCR procedure, were used to build the TCRbeta libraries. The first two PCR rounds used multiplex TRBV1-TRBV30 forward primers with a Cbeta reverse primer, each for about 11 cycles. The public reads were quality trimmed at Q25 with fastp and then assembled into clones with MiXCR by TCRdb, keeping productive beta chains. Rows merge per CDR3 protein into single entries with the most common DNA and genes. This sample comprises 300,000 to 350,000 distinct CDR3 sequences, 65% of them detected only once. The top ten hold 5.5% to 8% of the sample.

The specimen was peripheral blood. The receptors originated from a man in his forties with primary liver carcinoma and hepatitis B virus infection.

A few counts support this clonotype. The chain uses TRBV4-1 and TRBJ2-5; the match to TRBD2 covers 10 bases. The CDR3 runs to 18 residues. Trimming cost V 1 base and J 1 base; bases outside gene matches: 9. Germline V gives CDR1 MGHRA, CDR2 YSYEKL. In DNA, the CDR3 is TGCGCCAGCAGCCAAGCTGTGAGACTAGCGGGCCCCCAAGAGACCCAGTACTTC. It specifies CASSQAVRLAGPQETQYF.

This chain connects TRBV4-1 to TRBJ1-3; maybe TRBD1 (6 bases). Germline CDR1 is MGHRA and CDR2 is YSYEKL. Trimming stripped 4 bases from V and 2 bases from J, with 12 bases between. There are 15 residues in the CDR3. The CDR3 DNA reads as TGCGCCAGCAGCCGAGGACAGACTCCTGGAAACACCATATATTTT. This codes for CASSRGQTPGNTIYF.

This clonotype was recorded many times. V usage is TRBV12-3 or TRBV12-4 and J usage is TRBJ2-7; D could derive from TRBD1 or TRBD2 (5 bases each). The V end lost 0 bases, the J end lost 6 bases, and 12 bases lay between the germline ends. The CDR3 sequence is 14 residues long. The CDR3 DNA reads as TGTGCCAGCAGTTTAGCCGAGGGGTTCCTCGAGCAGTACTTC. Translation: CASSLAEGFLEQYF.

With regard to this clonotype: This may be a read error, as it is one base from a much larger clone. J is TRBJ2-3 and V is TRBV6-6, with 8 bases lining up with TRBD1. Germline-derived CDR1 and CDR2 are MNHNY and SVGAGI (reference sequence). V was clipped by 8 bases and J by 0 bases; unmatched bases: 13. CDR3 length: 17 residues. CDR3 loop: CASCRRTGQLSTDTQYF. In nucleotides, the CDR3 is TGTGCCAGCTGTAGGAGGACAGGGCAATTAAGCACAGATACGCAGTATTTT.

The rearrangement joins TRBV2 to TRBJ1-1; 8 positions match TRBD1. Germline lookup yields CDR1 SNHLY and CDR2 FYNNEI. This CDR3 has 14 residues. V trimming: 4 bases; J trimming: 4 bases; junction bases outside the gene matches: 5. In nucleotides, the CDR3 is TGTGCCAGCAGTGGGACAGGGTGGGGCACTGAAGCTTTCTTT. Translation gives CASSGTGWGTEAFF.

The table lists this clonotype with many counts. The gene calls are TRBV6-2 or TRBV6-3 and TRBJ2-1, with a weak D call TRBD2 (6 bases). Germline V gene data show CDR1 as MNHEY and CDR2 as SVGEGT. The CDR3 extends over 15 amino acids. V gave up 6 bases and J gave up 3 bases, with 15 bases separating them. In DNA, the CDR3 is TGTGCCAGCAGCTTGGGACTCAGCGGCTACAATGAGCAGTTCTTC. Encoded protein: CASSLGLSGYNEQFF.